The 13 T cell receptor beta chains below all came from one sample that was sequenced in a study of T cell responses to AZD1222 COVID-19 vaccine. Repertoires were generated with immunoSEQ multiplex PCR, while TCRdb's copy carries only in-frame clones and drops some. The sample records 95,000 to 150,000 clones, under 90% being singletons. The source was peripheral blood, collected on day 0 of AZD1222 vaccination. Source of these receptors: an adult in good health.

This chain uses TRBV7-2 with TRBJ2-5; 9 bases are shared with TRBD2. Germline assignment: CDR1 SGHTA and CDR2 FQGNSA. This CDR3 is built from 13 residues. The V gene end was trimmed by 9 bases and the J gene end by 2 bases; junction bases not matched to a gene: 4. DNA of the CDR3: TGTGCCAGTGAGCGGGGGGCACAAGAGACCCAGTACTTC. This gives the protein CASERGAQETQYF.

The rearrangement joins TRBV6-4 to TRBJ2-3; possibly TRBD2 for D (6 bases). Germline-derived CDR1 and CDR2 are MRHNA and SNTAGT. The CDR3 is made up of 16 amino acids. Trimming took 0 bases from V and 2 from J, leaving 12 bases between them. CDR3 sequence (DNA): TGTGCCAGCAGTGACTCGGGACTTTCCCCCACAGATACGCAGTATTTT. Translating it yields CASSDSGLSPTDTQYF.

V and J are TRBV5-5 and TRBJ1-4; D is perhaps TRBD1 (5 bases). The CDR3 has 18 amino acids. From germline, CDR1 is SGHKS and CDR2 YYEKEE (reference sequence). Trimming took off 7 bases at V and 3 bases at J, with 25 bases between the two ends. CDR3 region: CASGRAGGPSPANEKLFF. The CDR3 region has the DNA TGTGCCAGCGGCCGCGCCGGGGGACCCTCTCCGGCTAATGAAAAACTGTTTTTT. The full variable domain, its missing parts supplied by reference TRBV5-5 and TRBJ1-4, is DAGVTQSPTHLIKTRGQQVTLRCSPISGHKSVSWYQQVLGQGPQFIFQYYEKEERGRGNFPDRFSARQFPNYSSELNVNALLLGDSALYLCASGRAGGPSPANEKLFFGSGTQLSVL.

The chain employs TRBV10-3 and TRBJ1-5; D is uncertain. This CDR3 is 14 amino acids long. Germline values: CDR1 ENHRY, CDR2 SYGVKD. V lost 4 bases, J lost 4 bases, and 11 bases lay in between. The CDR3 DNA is TGTGCCATCAGTGTAGGGCAGGAGAATCAGCCCCAGCATTTT. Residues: CAISVGQENQPQHF.

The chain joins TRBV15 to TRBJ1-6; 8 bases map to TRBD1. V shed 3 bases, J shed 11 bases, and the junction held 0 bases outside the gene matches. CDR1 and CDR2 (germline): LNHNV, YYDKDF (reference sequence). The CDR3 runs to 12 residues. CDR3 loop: CATSRTGAPLHF. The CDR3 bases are TGTGCCACCAGCAGGACAGGGGCACCCCTCCACTTT. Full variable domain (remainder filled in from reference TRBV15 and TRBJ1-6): DAMVIQNPRYQVTQFGKPVTLSCSQTLNHNVMYWYQQKSSQAPKLLFHYYDKDFNNEADTPDNFQSRRPNTSFCFLDIRSPGLGDTAMYLCATSRTGAPLHFGNGTRLTVT.

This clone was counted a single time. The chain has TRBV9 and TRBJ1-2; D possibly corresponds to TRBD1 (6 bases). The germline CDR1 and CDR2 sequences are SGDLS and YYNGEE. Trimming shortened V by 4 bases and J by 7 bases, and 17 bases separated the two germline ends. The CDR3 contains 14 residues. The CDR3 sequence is CASSTQQGSSGYTF. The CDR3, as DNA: TGTGCCAGCAGCACCCAACAGGGATCTAGTGGCTACACCTTC.

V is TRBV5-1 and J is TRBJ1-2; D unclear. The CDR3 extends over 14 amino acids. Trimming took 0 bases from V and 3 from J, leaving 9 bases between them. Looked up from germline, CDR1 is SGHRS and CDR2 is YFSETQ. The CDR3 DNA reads TGCGCCAGCAGCTTGGGCCCCGACCACTATGGCTACACCTTC. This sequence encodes CASSLGPDHYGYTF.

CDR3 sequence: CASSVASSGAISYNEQFF. The CDR3 nucleotides read TGTGCCAGCAGCGTAGCATCTAGCGGGGCAATCTCCTACAATGAGCAGTTCTTC. The chain uses TRBV9 and TRBJ2-1, with 9 bases that match TRBD2. The V segment lost 0 bases and the J segment 0 bases; nucleotides outside the gene matches: 7. The CDR3 contains 18 residues. Germline CDR1 is SGDLS and CDR2 is YYNGEE.

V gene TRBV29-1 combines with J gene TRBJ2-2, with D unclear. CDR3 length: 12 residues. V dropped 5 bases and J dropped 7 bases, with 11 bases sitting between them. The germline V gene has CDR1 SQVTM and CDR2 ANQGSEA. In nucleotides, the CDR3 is TGCAGCGTTCTCCCATCCGGCGGGGAGCTGTTTTTT. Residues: CSVLPSGGELFF.

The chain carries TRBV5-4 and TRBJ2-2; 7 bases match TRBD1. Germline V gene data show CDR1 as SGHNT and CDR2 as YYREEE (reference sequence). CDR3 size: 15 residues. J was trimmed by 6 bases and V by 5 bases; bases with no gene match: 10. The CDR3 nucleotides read TGTGCCAGCAGGCGACAGGGAAGTGGGTCCGGGGAGCTGTTTTTT. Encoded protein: CASRRQGSGSGELFF. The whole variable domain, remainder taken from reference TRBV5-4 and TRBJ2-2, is ETGVTQSPTHLIKTRGQQVTLRCSSQSGHNTVSWYQQALGQGPQFIFQYYREEENGRGNFPPRFSGLQFPNYSSELNVNALELDDSALYLCASRRQGSGSGELFFGEGSRLTVL.

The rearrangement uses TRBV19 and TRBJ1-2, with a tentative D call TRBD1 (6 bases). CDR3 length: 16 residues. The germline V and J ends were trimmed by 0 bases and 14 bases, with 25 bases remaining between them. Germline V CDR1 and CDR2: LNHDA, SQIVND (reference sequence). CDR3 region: CASSIEWGRRRPGSTF. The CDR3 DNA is TGTGCCAGTAGTATAGAGTGGGGGCGCAGACGTCCTGGATCGACCTTC.

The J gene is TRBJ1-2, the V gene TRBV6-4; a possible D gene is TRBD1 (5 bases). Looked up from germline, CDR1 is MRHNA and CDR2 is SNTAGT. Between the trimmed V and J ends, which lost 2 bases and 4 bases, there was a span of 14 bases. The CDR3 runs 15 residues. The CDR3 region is CASSDTDRGSYGYTF. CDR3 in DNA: TGTGCCAGCAGTGACACCGATAGGGGCTCCTATGGCTACACCTTC.

The CDR3 coding sequence is TGTGCCATCAGTGACGGGGCCCTCGACCCCCAGCATTTT. Residues: CAISDGALDPQHF. This chain connects TRBV10-3 to TRBJ1-5; maybe TRBD1 (5 bases). The CDR3 runs 13 residues. Trimming cost V 3 bases and J 10 bases, with 13 bases left between them. Germline CDR1 and CDR2: ENHRY and SYGVKD.